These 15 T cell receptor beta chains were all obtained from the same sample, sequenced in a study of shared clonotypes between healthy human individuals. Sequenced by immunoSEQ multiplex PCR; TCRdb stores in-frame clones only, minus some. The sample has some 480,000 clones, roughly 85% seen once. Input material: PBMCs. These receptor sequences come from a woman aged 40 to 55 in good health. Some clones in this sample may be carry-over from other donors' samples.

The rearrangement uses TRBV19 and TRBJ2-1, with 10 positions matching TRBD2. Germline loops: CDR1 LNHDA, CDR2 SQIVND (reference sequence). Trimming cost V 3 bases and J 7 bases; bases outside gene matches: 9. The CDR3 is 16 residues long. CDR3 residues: CASSIGLAGVLNEQFF. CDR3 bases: TGTGCCAGTAGTATCGGTCTAGCGGGAGTTCTTAATGAGCAGTTCTTC.

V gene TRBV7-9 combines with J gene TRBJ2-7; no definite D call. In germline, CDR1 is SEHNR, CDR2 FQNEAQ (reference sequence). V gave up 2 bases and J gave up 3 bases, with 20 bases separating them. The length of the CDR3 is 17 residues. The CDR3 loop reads CASSLITLGPVFYEQYF. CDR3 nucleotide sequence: TGTGCCAGCAGCTTAATAACACTCGGACCCGTATTCTACGAGCAGTACTTC.

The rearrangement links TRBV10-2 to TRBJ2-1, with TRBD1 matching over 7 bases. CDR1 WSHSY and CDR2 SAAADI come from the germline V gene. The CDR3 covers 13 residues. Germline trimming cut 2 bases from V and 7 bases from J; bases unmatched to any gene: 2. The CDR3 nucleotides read TGCGCCAGCAGTGAGGACAGGGATAATGAGCAGTTCTTC. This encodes CASSEDRDNEQFF.

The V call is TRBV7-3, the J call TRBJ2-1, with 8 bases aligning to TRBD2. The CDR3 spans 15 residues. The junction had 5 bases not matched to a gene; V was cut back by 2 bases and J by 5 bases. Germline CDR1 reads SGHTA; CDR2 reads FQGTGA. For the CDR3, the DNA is TGTGCCAGCAGCTTATACGGCGGGAGGAACAATGAGCAGTTCTTC. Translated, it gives CASSLYGGRNNEQFF.

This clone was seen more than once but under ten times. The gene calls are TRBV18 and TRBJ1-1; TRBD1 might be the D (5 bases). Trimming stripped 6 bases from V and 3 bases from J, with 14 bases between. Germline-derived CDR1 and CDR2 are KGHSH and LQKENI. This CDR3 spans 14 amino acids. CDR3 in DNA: TGTGCCAGCTCCGATGGGACGGACTACACTGAAGCTTTCTTT. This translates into CASSDGTDYTEAFF.

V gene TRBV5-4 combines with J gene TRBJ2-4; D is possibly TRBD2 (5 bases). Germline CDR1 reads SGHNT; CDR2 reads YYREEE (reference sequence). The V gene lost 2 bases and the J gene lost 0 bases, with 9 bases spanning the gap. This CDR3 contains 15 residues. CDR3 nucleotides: TGTGCCAGCAGCTTTAACGGAGGAGCCAAAAACATTCAGTACTTC. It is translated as CASSFNGGAKNIQYF. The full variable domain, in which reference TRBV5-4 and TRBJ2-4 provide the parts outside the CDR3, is ETGVTQSPTHLIKTRGQQVTLRCSSQSGHNTVSWYQQALGQGPQFIFQYYREEENGRGNFPPRFSGLQFPNYSSELNVNALELDDSALYLCASSFNGGAKNIQYFGAGTRLSVL.

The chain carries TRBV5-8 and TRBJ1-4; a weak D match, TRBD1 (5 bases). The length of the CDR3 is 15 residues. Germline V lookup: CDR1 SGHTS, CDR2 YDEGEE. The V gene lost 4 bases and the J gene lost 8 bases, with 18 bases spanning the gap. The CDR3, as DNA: TGTGCCAGCAGCATCACCGGGACTTTCTTAGAAAAACTGTTTTTT. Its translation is CASSITGTFLEKLFF. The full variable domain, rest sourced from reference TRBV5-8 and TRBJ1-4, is EAGVTQSPTHLIKTRGQQATLRCSPISGHTSVYWYQQALGLGLQFLLWYDEGEERNRGNFPPRFSGRQFPNYSSELNVNALELEDSALYLCASSITGTFLEKLFFGSGTQLSVL.

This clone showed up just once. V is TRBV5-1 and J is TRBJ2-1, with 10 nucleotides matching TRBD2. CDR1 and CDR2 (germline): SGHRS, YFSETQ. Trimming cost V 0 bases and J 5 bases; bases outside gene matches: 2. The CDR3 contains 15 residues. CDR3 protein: CASSLASGSHNEQFF. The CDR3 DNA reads TGCGCCAGCAGCTTGGCTAGCGGGAGTCACAATGAGCAGTTCTTC.

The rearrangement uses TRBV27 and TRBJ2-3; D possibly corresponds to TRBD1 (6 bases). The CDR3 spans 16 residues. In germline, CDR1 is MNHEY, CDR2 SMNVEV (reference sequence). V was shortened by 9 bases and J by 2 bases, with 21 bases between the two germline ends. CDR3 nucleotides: TGTGCCAGTAAAGGACAGAGGACACCCCTCACAGATACGCAGTATTTT. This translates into CASKGQRTPLTDTQYF.

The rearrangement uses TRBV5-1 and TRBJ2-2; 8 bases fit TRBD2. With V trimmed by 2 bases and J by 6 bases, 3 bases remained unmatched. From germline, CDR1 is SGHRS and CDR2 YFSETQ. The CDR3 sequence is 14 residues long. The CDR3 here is CASSFQRESGELFF. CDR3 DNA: TGCGCCAGCAGCTTCCAGCGGGAGTCCGGGGAGCTGTTTTTT. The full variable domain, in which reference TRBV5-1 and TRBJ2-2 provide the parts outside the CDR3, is KAGVTQTPRYLIKTRGQQVTLSCSPISGHRSVSWYQQTPGQGLQFLFEYFSETQRNKGNFPGRFSGRQFSNSRSEMNVSTLELGDSALYLCASSFQRESGELFFGEGSRLTVL.

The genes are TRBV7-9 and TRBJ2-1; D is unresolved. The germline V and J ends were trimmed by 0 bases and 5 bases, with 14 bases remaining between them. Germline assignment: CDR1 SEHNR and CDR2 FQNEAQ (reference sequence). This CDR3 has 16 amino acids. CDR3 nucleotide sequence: TGTGCCAGCAGCTTAGCGCTCTATATTCCTAACAATGAGCAGTTCTTC. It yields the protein CASSLALYIPNNEQFF.

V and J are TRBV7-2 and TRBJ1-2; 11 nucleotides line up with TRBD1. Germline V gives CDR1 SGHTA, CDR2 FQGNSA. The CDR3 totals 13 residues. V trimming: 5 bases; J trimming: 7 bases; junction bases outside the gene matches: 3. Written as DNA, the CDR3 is TGTGCCAGCAGCCTGGACAGGGGGCTTGGCTACACCTTC. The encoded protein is CASSLDRGLGYTF.

This CDR3 is CASSSGTGGQETQYF. The CDR3 DNA follows: TGTGCCAGCAGCTCCGGGACAGGGGGCCAAGAGACCCAGTACTTC. The rearrangement joins TRBV7-9 to TRBJ2-5; TRBD1 matches at 11 bases. Trimming took 4 bases from V and 1 from J; bases not matched to a gene: 2. The CDR3 is 15 residues long. CDR1 SEHNR and CDR2 FQNEAQ come from the germline V gene (reference sequence).

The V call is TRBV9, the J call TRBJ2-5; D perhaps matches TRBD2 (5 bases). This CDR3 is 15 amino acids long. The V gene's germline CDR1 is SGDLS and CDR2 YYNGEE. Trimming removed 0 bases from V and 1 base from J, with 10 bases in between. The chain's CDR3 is CASSVGRGSQETQYF. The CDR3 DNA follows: TGTGCCAGCAGCGTAGGAAGAGGGAGCCAAGAGACCCAGTACTTC.

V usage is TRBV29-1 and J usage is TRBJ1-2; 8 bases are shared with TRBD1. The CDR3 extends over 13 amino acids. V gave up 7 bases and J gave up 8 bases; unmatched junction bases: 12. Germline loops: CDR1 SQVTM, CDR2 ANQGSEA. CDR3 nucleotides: TGCAGCGCCGCTATGGGACAGGCGTTGGGCTACACCTTC. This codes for CSAAMGQALGYTF.